Below, one T cell receptor beta chain is given with its context. As yet, its antigen is unknown. This record belongs to a study of persistence of HIV-infected CD4 T cells. Germline V gene data show CDR1 as SGDLS and CDR2 as YYNGEE. This CDR3 comprises 16 residues. Trimming cost V 0 bases and J 9 bases, with 21 bases left between them. Regarding the study as a whole: Antigen-responding cells were enriched for degenerate expanded CDR3beta sequences. Compared with CD3/CD28-stimulated cells, CMV- and Gag-responding cells showed lower TCRbeta richness.

This nonspecific control used anti-CD3/anti-CD28 bead stimulation of CD4+ T cells. Sorting of responding CD4+ T cells relied on upregulated CD40 ligand together with CD69. Donors had undetectable plasma HIV-1 RNA, under 50 copies/mL, for 4+ years. Sequencing used immunoSEQ version 4 in survey mode. Clones were sequenced by immunoSEQ multiplex PCR, and TCRdb holds only the in-frame ones, with some missing. The table includes under 55,000 clones, 88% detected once. The V and J genes are TRBV9 and TRBJ1-2; possible D gene TRBD1, 5 bases. The receptor was derived from an adult woman with HIV who was CMV-seropositive. The sample consisted of CD4+ T cells sorted from PBMCs after approximately 20-hour stimulation, taken from a patient who received antiretroviral therapy. CDR3 nucleotides: TGTGCCAGCAGCGTAGGGGGCGACAAGGGAGTTTGGCGCTACACCTTC. Protein: CASSVGGDKGVWRYTF.